This T cell receptor (beta chain) came from a study of blood T cell repertoires in COVID-19 (dated by TCRdb to about 2020). In the study overall: Collaborator samples came from the United States, Italy and Spain and covered acute and convalescent phases of COVID-19. Nearly every sample came with metadata listing a de-identified subject ID, COVID-19 status, age in years and sex. A freely available public database, intended as a resource for researchers studying the immune response to SARS-CoV-2, is where the repertoires were released. The prospective study material was composed of cDNA or gDNA derived from T cells, B-cell-depleted T cells, or PBMCs. HLA class I and class II types, where available, came from metadata supplied by the sample provider rather than from assay-based typing. Subjects who had been exposed to COVID-19, were actively infected with it, or had recovered from it provided the deeply sampled blood TCRbeta repertoires that made up the dataset. The samples were drawn from the first 160 participants of the ongoing ImmuneRACE study and from some 1,300 subjects provided by 6 global collaborators. Results and caveats for the whole study, not just this receptor: The amount of clinical and demographic metadata varied by source and participant and was provided uncurated.

In regard to this clone: Its antigen has not been determined. There are no base qualities to consult, and no much larger clone falls within one base.

Enrolling through a virtual design, the prospective study's participants ranged in age from roughly 18 to 90 years and lived across about two dozen United States geographic areas. In the prospective study, cohorts were assigned on the basis of participant-reported clinical history obtained from a screening survey and a study questionnaire. For ImmuneRACE Cohort 3, a participant was defined as recovered based on two consecutive negative NP/OP PCR tests, clearance by a healthcare professional, or resolution of symptoms. Mobile phlebotomists in the prospective study collected whole blood, serum and a nasopharyngeal or oropharyngeal swab from every participant. Over an approximately 2-month period, participants in the prospective study had the option of providing additional blood draws and questionnaires. Before DNA extraction, prospective study blood samples were shipped either frozen or at room temperature.

TCRbeta CDR3 regions were amplified from genomic DNA using the immunoSEQ Assay, a bias-controlled multiplex PCR. Regarding the original processing steps: The number of nucleated cells in each sample was estimated from the amplification of reference gene primers within the assay. To quantify the absolute abundance of each unique TCRbeta CDR3 rearrangement, sequence reads were collapsed and filtered. For each sample, productive Simpson clonality was calculated as the square root of Simpson's diversity index across productive rearrangements. TCRdb holds this immuneACCESS table with in-frame rearrangements only. Some clones are missing; in checked studies, unresolved V genes explain under half, and the rest has no known cause. That table is the source of V, J and clone size, and D and trimming were worked out from the DNA. Counted in this sample were a few hundred thousand clones; roughly 88% of them appeared once. Jointly, the top ten make up approximately 4.2% of the sample.

The source is a woman aged 25 to 39 who had recovered from COVID-19. The source material was PBMCs or T cells enriched from blood (not recorded which).

The DNA sequence follows: TGTGCCAGCATTGACGGGGGAAAATCGGGAGGTACGGGGTACGAGCAGTACTTC. The resulting protein is CASIDGGKSGGTGYEQYF. This chain is built from TRBV2 and TRBJ2-7; 7 of the junction bases match TRBD2. The germline V gene specifies SNHLY as CDR1 and FYNNEI as CDR2. The junction shows trimming of 7 bases on V and 4 bases on J, and the gene matches do not reach 22 bases of it. From the cysteine up to the phenylalanine, the CDR3 has a length of 18 residues. The CDR3 DNA has 54 bases and is translated from base 1.